This T cell receptor beta chain was observed in a study of breast tumors, draining lymph nodes, adjacent tissues. This clonotype has only one observation. With 6 bases clipped from V and 0 bases from J, the junction kept 8 bases outside the gene matches. Germline V gene lookup returns CDR1 SGHAT and CDR2 FQDESV (reference sequence). The CDR3 contains 16 residues. Using its own MiXCR run on the multiplex PCR reads, TCRdb lists one record per CDR3 protein. The sample lists fewer than 300,000 distinct CDR3 sequences, about 34% occurring once. Axillary draining lymph nodes of breast cancer patients supplied the node samples.

This sequence joins TRBV11-1 and TRBJ2-1; 7 positions match TRBD2. Sequencing used axillary lymph node tissue. This clonotype was obtained from a female donor with breast cancer. Some clones in this sample may be carry-over from other donors' samples. The CDR3 loop reads CASRKSGAASYNEQFF. CDR3 DNA: TGTGCCAGCAGAAAAAGCGGGGCCGCCTCCTACAATGAGCAGTTCTTC.